The rows below give T cell receptor beta chains drawn from one sample of a study of blood T cell repertoires in COVID-19. Data came from immunoSEQ multiplex PCR; TCRdb stores just in-frame clones and leaves some out. Among more than 100,000 clones listed, around nine tenths were seen once. The sequenced sample consisted of peripheral blood. These receptors were obtained from a woman of 80 years or more in a cohort sampled during active COVID-19. The conserved cysteine and the conserved F or W are not part of the CDR3 here. The order of the fields is CDR3 protein, D gene, J gene, V gene. A D gene is named only where the DNA matches it firmly.

CDR3: ATSDSRQGIGNQPQH; D: TRBD1; J: TRBJ1-5; V: TRBV24-1
CDR3: AISEGDTIY; D: .; J: TRBJ1-3; V: TRBV10-3
CDR3: ASRTELLYEQY; D: .; J: TRBJ2-7; V: TRBV12-3/TRBV12-4
CDR3: ASSPFRDRGYEQY; D: TRBD1; J: TRBJ2-7; V: TRBV28
CDR3: ASTSSFPRGRIDTQY; D: TRBD1; J: TRBJ2-3; V: TRBV4-1
CDR3: ASSTDRTSGRARETQY; D: TRBD2; J: TRBJ2-5; V: TRBV19
CDR3: ASKAGQGRETQY; D: TRBD1; J: TRBJ2-5; V: TRBV19
CDR3: ASSYSGQGGEKLF; D: TRBD1; J: TRBJ1-4; V: TRBV6-2/TRBV6-3
CDR3: ASTRQGWSTDTQY; D: TRBD1; J: TRBJ2-3; V: TRBV6-5
CDR3: ASSPRYGQY; D: .; J: TRBJ2-7; V: TRBV18
CDR3: ASSPYTPQNEKLF; D: .; J: TRBJ1-4; V: TRBV11-2
CDR3: ASSLGDRGSGELF; D: TRBD1; J: TRBJ2-2; V: TRBV7-9
CDR3: ASSELGSYNEQF; D: .; J: TRBJ2-1; V: TRBV10-1
CDR3: ASTQGRVISYEQY; D: .; J: TRBJ2-7; V: TRBV2
CDR3: ASSPIGQVGNEQF; D: TRBD1; J: TRBJ2-1; V: TRBV5-6
CDR3: ASSVSGGWQF; D: TRBD2; J: TRBJ2-1; V: TRBV11-3
CDR3: ASTHTDTQY; D: .; J: TRBJ2-3; V: TRBV12-3/TRBV12-4
CDR3: ASSQTGLNTEAF; D: .; J: TRBJ1-1; V: TRBV3-1/TRBV3-2
CDR3: ASSIWDTTYNEQF; D: .; J: TRBJ2-1; V: TRBV19
CDR3: ASSWGESEQY; D: .; J: TRBJ2-7; V: TRBV6-5
CDR3: ATRGGYNSPLH; D: .; J: TRBJ1-6; V: TRBV15
CDR3: SALGAYGYT; D: .; J: TRBJ1-2; V: TRBV29-1
CDR3: SVEGFTDTQY; D: .; J: TRBJ2-3; V: TRBV29-1
CDR3: ASSDGSGTYNEQF; D: TRBD2; J: TRBJ2-1; V: TRBV10-1
CDR3: SVEKGPTNEQF; D: .; J: TRBJ2-1; V: TRBV29-1
CDR3: ASSGWTVEHVLT; D: .; J: TRBJ2-6; V: TRBV5-1